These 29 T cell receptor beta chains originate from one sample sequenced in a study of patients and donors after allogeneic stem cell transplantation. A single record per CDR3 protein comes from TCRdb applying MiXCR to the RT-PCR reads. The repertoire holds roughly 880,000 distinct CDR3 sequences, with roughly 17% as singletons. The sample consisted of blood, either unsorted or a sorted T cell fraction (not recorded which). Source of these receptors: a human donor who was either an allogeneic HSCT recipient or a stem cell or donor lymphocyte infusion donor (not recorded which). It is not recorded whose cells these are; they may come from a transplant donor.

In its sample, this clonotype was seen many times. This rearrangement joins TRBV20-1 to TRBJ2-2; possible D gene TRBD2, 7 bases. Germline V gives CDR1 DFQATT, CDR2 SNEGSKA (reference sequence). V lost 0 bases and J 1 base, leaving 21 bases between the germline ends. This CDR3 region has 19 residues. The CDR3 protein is CSARDRGGRNRRNTGELFF. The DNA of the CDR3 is TGCAGTGCTAGAGATAGGGGGGGAAGGAACAGGCGGAACACCGGGGAGCTGTTTTTT.

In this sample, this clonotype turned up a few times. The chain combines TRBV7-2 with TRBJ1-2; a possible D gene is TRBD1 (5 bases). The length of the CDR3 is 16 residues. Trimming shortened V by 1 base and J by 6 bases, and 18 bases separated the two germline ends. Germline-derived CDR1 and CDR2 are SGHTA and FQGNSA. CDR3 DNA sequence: TGTGCCAGCAGCTTAGGGGGGGGGAGCCGAGTTAATGGCTACACCTTC. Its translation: CASSLGGGSRVNGYTF.

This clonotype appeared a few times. CDR3 nucleotide sequence: TGTGCCAGCAGTGTGGACATAACGATAGTTTATAGCAATCAGCCCCAGCATTTT. As protein: CASSVDITIVYSNQPQHF. The V and J genes are TRBV6-1 and TRBJ1-5; D perhaps matches TRBD1 (5 bases). This CDR3 has 18 amino acids. Trimming stripped 4 bases from V and 0 bases from J, with 19 bases between. Per germline, CDR1 MNHNS and CDR2 SASEGT.

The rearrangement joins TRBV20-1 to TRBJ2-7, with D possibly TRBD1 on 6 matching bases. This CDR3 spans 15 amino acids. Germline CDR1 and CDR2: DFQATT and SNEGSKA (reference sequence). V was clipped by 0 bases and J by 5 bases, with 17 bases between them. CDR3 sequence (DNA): TGCAGTGCTAGAGATCCGAGAGGGGGAAGGGACGAGCAGTACTTC. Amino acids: CSARDPRGGRDEQYF.

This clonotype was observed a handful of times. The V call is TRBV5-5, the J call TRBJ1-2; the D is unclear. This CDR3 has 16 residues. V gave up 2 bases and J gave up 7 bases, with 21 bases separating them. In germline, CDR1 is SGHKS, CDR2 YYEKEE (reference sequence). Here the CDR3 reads CASSFGQTSLFGGYTF. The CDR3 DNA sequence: TGTGCCAGCAGCTTCGGGCAAACCAGCCTTTTCGGTGGCTACACCTTC.

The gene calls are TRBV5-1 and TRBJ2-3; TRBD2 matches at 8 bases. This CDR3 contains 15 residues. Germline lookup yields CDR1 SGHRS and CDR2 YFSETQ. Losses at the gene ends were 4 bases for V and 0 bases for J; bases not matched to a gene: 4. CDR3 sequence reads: CASSRAGGSTDTQYF. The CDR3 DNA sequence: TGCGCCAGCAGCCGGGCGGGGGGTAGCACAGATACGCAGTATTTT.

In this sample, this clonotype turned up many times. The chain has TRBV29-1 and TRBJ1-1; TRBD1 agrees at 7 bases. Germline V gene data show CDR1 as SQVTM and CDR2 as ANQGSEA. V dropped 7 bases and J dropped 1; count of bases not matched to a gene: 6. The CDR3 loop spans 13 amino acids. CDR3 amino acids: CSGSTGTNTEAFF. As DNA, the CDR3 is TGCAGCGGGTCGACAGGGACGAACACTGAAGCTTTCTTT.

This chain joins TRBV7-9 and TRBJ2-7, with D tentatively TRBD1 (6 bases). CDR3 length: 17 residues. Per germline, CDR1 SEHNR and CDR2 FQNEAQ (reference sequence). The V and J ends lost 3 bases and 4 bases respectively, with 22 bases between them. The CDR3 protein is CASSFFFGRTALYEQYF. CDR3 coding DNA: TGTGCCAGCAGCTTTTTCTTCGGGCGGACAGCCTTGTACGAGCAGTACTTC. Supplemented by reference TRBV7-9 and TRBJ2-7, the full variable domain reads DTGVSQNPRHKITKRGQNVTFRCDPISEHNRLYWYRQTLGQGPEFLTYFQNEAQLEKSRLLSDRFSAERPKGSFSTLEIQRTEQGDSAMYLCASSFFFGRTALYEQYFGPGTRLTVT.

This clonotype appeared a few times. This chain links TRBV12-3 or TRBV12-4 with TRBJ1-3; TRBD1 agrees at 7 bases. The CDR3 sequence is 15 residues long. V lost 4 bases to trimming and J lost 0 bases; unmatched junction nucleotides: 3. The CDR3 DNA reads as TGTGCCAGCAGTTGGACAGGCCGCTCTGGAAACACCATATATTTT. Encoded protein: CASSWTGRSGNTIYF.

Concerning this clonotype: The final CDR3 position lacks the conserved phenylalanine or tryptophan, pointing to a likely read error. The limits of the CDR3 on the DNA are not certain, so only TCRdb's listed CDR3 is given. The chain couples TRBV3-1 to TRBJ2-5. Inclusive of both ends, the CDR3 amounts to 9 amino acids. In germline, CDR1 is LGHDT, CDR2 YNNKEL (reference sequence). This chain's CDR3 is CASSQDGIL.

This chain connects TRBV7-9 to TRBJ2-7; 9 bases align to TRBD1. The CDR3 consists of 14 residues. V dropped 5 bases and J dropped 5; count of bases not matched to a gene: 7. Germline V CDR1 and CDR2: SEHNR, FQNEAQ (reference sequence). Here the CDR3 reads CASSRTGGLDEQYF. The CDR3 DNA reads TGTGCCAGCAGCAGAACAGGGGGCTTGGACGAGCAGTACTTC.

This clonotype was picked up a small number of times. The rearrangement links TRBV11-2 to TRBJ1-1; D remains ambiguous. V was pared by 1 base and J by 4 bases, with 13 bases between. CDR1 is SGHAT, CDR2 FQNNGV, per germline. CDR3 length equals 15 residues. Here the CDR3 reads CASSLGIGSRTEAFF. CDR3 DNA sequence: TGTGCCAGCAGCTTAGGGATAGGGTCGCGCACTGAAGCTTTCTTT.

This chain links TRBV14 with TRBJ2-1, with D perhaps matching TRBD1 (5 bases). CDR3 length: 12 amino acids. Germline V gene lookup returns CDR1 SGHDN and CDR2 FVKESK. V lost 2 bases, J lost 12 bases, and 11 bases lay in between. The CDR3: CASSQTTVRQFF. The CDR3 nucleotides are TGTGCCAGCAGCCAAACGACAGTTAGGCAGTTCTTC.

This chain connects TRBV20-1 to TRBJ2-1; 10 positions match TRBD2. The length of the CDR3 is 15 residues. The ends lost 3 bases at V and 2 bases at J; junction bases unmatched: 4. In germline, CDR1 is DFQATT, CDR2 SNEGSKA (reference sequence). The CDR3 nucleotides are TGCAGTGCTAGGGGAGCGGGAGGGCCCTACAATGAGCAGTTCTTC. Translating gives CSARGAGGPYNEQFF.

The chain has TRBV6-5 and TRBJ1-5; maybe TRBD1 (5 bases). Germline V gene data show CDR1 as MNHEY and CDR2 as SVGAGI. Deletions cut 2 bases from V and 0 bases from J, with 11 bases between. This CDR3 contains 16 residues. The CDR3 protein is CASSYAGLGSNQPQHF. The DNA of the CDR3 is TGTGCCAGCAGTTACGCGGGGCTCGGTAGCAATCAGCCCCAGCATTTT.

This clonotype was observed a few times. CDR3 amino acids: CASSPRTGVKTFF. The CDR3 nucleotides read TGTGCCAGCAGTCCCCGGACAGGGGTCAAAACTTTCTTT. J is TRBJ1-1 and V is TRBV6-1, with TRBD1 matching over 9 bases. CDR1 and CDR2 (germline): MNHNS, SASEGT. This CDR3 is 13 amino acids long. V shed 5 bases, J shed 12 bases, and the junction held 10 bases outside the gene matches.

The CDR3 bases are TGCAGTGTCCTTGACAGGGGGAACACCGGGGAGCTGTTTTTT. Its protein is CSVLDRGNTGELFF. The rearrangement joins TRBV20-1 to TRBJ2-2; 8 bases align to TRBD1. The germline V gene encodes CDR1 DFQATT and CDR2 SNEGSKA (reference sequence). This CDR3 has 14 amino acids. V lost 7 bases and J lost 1; bases outside the gene matches: 5.

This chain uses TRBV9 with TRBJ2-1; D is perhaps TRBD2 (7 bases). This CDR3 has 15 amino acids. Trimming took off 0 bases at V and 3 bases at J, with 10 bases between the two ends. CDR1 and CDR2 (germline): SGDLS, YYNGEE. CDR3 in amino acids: CASSVDGGLYNEQFF. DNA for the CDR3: TGTGCCAGCAGCGTAGACGGGGGGCTCTACAATGAGCAGTTCTTC.

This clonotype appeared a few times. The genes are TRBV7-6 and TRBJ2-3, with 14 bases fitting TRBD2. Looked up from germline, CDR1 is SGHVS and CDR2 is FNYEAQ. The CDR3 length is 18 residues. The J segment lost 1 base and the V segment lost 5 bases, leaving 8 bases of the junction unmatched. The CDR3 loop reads CASSPGLAGEAGTDTQYF. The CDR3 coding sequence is TGTGCCAGCAGCCCGGGACTAGCGGGAGAAGCAGGCACAGATACGCAGTATTTT.

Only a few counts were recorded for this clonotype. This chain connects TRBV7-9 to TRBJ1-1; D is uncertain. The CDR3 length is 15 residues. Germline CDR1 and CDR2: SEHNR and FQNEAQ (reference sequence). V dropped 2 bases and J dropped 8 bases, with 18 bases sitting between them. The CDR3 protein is CASSLHGLLRAEAFF. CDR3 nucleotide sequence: TGTGCCAGCAGCTTACACGGGCTACTTCGGGCGGAAGCTTTCTTT. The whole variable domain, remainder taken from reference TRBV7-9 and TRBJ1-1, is DTGVSQNPRHKITKRGQNVTFRCDPISEHNRLYWYRQTLGQGPEFLTYFQNEAQLEKSRLLSDRFSAERPKGSFSTLEIQRTEQGDSAMYLCASSLHGLLRAEAFFGQGTRLTVV.

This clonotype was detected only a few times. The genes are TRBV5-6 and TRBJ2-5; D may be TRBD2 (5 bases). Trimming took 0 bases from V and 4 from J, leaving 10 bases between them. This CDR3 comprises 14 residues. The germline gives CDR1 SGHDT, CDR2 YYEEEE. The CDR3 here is CASSLVPGRETQYF. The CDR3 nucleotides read TGTGCCAGCAGCTTGGTCCCTGGGAGAGAGACCCAGTACTTC.

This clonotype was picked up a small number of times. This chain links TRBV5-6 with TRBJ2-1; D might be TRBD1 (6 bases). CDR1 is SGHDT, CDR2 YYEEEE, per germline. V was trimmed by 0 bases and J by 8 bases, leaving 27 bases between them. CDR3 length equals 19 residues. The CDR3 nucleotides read TGTGCCAGCAGCTTGGCAGCAGGGGCGGTAGCGCCCGTTGTCTATGAGCAGTTCTTC. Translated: CASSLAAGAVAPVVYEQFF.

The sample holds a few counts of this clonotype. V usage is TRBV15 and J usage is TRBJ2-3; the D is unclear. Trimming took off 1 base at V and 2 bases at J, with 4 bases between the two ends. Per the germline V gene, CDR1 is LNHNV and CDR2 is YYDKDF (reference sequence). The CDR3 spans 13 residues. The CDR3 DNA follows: TGTGCCACCAGCAGAGTTTTCACAGATACGCAGTATTTT. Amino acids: CATSRVFTDTQYF.

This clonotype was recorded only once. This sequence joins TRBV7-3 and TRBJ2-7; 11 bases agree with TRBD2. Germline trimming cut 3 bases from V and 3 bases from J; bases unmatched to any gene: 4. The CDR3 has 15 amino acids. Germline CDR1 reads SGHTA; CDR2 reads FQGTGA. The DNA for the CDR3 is TGTGCCAGCAGCTTCACTAGCGGGGGAAACTACGAGCAGTACTTC. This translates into CASSFTSGGNYEQYF.

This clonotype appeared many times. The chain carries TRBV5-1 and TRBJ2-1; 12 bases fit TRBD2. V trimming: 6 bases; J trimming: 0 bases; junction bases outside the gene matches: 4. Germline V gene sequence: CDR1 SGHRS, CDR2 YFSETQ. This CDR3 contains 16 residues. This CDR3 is CASNGLAGRSYNEQFF. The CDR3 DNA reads TGCGCCAGCAACGGACTAGCGGGACGCTCCTACAATGAGCAGTTCTTC.

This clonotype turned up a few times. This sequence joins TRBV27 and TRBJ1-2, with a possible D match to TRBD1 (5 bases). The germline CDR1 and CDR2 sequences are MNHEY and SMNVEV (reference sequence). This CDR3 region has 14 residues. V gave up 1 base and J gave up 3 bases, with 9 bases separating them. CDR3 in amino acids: CASSLYGRDYGYTF. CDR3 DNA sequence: TGTGCCAGCAGTTTATACGGCAGGGACTATGGCTACACCTTC.

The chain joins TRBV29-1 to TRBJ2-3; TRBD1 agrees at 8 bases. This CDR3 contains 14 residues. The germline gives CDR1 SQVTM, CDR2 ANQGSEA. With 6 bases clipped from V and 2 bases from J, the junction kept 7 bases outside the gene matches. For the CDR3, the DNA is TGCAGCGTAAAATCAGGGGGCTTCACAGATACGCAGTATTTT. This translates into CSVKSGGFTDTQYF.

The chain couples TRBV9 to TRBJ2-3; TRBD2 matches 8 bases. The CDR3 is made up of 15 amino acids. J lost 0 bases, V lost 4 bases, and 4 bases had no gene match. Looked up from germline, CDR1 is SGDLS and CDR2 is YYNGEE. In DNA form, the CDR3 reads TGTGCCAGCAGCCGGACTAGCTTGAGCACAGATACGCAGTATTTT. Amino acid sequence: CASSRTSLSTDTQYF.

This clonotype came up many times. CDR3 bases: TGTGCCAGCAGCCATGAAGGACAGGGACGATACAATGAGCAGTTCTTC. It translates to CASSHEGQGRYNEQFF. The J gene is TRBJ2-1, the V gene TRBV3-1; 8 bases map to TRBD1. V was pared by 3 bases and J by 4 bases, with 8 bases of the junction left unmatched. This CDR3 spans 16 amino acids. Germline assignment: CDR1 LGHDT and CDR2 YNNKEL (reference sequence).